Here is one T cell receptor beta chain with its context. This clone occurred a few times. The antigen it recognizes is unknown. The sample holds no much larger clone one base away, and base qualities are not on file. This specimen comes from a study of CD8+ T cells in alopecia areata (dated 2018 in TCRdb). At the level of the whole study: The treated patients took part in an open-label pilot trial in which moderate-to-severe alopecia areata was treated with oral tofacitinib at 5 to 10 mg twice daily. High-throughput TCRbeta sequencing was used to examine T cell clonal expansion in alopecia areata in both the C3H/HeJ mouse model and human patients. RNA came from the PAXgene miRNA kit for fixed scalp, the miRNeasy kit for PBMCs, and the RNeasy kit for mouse skin. immunoSEQ multiplex PCR using 35 Vbeta forward primers and 13 Jbeta reverse primers was used to amplify TCRbeta CDR3 regions. In treated patients, disease severity was measured using the SALT score, which gives the percentage of scalp surface area affected. Scalp clonality was compared across normal scalp (n=4), patchy alopecia areata scalp (n=8), and alopecia totalis/universalis scalp (n=8). Biopsies were taken from tofacitinib-treated patients at baseline and again at 4 and 24 weeks into treatment, and several of those patients also had a later scalp biopsy. Patients stayed on tofacitinib for 6 to 18 months and then had 6 months of follow-up off drug so that delayed response and recurrence could be assessed. Human TCRbeta sequencing covered scalp tissue and sorted CD4+ and CD8+ peripheral blood T cells from patchy and totalis/universalis alopecia areata patients and healthy controls. General findings and caveats noted by the study authors: During tofacitinib treatment, many expanded lesional clones stuck around in both scalp and blood, and this persistence may partly explain why relapse happens after treatment is stopped. Because the treated cohort was small and had just a single nonresponder, larger studies are needed to establish links between baseline CD8+ expansion and response. With tofacitinib, both scalp clonality and the number of expanded CD8+ clones among the top 100 scalp clones went down significantly. Scalp TCR repertoire analysis is complicated because resident alphabeta T cells in normal human skin are also sequenced, whereas mouse skin is dominated by gammadelta T cells. Compared with mice, TCR sequences shared between patients were less clear, possibly partly because of HLA diversity across the patient population. Higher clonality and more expanded CD8+ clones were observed in lesional scalp than in normal scalp, particularly in alopecia totalis/universalis, a finding suggestive of antigenic drive.

The library was obtained by the immunoSEQ multiplex PCR assay. RNA was extracted from all samples and reverse transcribed into cDNA as template for TCR sequencing. First-strand cDNA was synthesized using SuperScript III with a 2:1 mix of oligo-dT and random hexamers. A synthetic immune receptor repertoire was used to gauge amplification bias, and whatever bias remained was removed computationally. The authors' pipeline ran thus. After raw reads were preprocessed to remove errors, the CDR3 was defined following IMGT conventions as running from the conserved cysteine to phenylalanine. Clonality was calculated as 1 minus Shannon entropy normalized by log2 of the number of productive unique TCRs. Scalp TCRbeta sequences were cross-referenced with sorted blood CD4 and CD8 repertoires so that the CD4 or CD8 identity of scalp clones could be inferred. TCRdb provides this immuneACCESS table in a form limited to in-frame rearrangements. Some clones are lacking; in checked studies, under half of them reflect an unresolved V gene, and why the rest are absent is not known. Clone size and V and J calls were adopted from that table, with D and trimming inferred from the DNA. This sample is represented by about 200,000 clones; under 70% of them were singletons. About 4% of the sample comes from the top ten.

Taken with the paper, the label for time point translates to: less than five weeks on oral tofacitinib. In the paper's terms, the treatment or condition label means: oral pan-JAK inhibitor, 5-10 mg twice daily. Lesional scalp punch biopsies and peripheral blood were obtained from alopecia areata patients. PBMCs were isolated by density centrifugation and stained for CD3, CD4 and CD8, and CD4+ and CD8+ T cells were sorted on a FACSAria. Specimen: CD4+ T cells sorted from blood, collected at week 4, from a patient treated with tofacitinib. The TCR sequence derives from a human donor with alopecia areata.

At the DNA level, the sequence is TGTGCCAGCAGCTTACAGGCTTTCAATTCACCCCTCCACTTT. Translated, this is CASSLQAFNSPLHF. This sequence uses TRBV7-9 and TRBJ1-6, with no confident D gene call. Inclusive of the bounding cysteine and phenylalanine, the CDR3 is 14 residues long. Only the CDR3 portion is preserved as DNA: 42 bases, with reading frame beginning at the first base. Taken from the germline V gene (reference sequence), the CDR1 and CDR2 loops are SEHNR and FQNEAQ. The trim is 2 bases for V and 7 bases for J, with a gap of 9 bases between the germline ends. When the CDR3 is completed using the reference TRBV7-9 and TRBJ1-6 genes on either side, the full variable domain is DTGVSQNPRHKITKRGQNVTFRCDPISEHNRLYWYRQTLGQGPEFLTYFQNEAQLEKSRLLSDRFSAERPKGSFSTLEIQRTEQGDSAMYLCASSLQAFNSPLHFGNGTRLTVT.